The clone carrying this T cell receptor beta chain was recorded a few times. These data originate in a study of T cell changes during pregnancy in multiple sclerosis. The data were produced by immunoSEQ multiplex PCR, yet TCRdb's version contains in-frame clones alone and is incomplete. The data show 130,000 or so clones, 93% seen once. This CDR3 is built from 12 residues. The V and J ends lost 5 bases and 7 bases, in that order; junction bases with no gene match: 4. Germline values: CDR1 SGHVS, CDR2 FQNEAQ. The chain joins TRBV7-8 to TRBJ1-2, with 7 bases aligning to TRBD1. Sequencing was performed on peripheral blood, taken before pregnancy. This TCR was recovered from a female donor with multiple sclerosis, enrolled in a pregnancy study. CDR3: CASSIGQVGYTF. Written as DNA, the CDR3 is TGTGCCAGCAGCATCGGACAGGTTGGCTACACCTTC.